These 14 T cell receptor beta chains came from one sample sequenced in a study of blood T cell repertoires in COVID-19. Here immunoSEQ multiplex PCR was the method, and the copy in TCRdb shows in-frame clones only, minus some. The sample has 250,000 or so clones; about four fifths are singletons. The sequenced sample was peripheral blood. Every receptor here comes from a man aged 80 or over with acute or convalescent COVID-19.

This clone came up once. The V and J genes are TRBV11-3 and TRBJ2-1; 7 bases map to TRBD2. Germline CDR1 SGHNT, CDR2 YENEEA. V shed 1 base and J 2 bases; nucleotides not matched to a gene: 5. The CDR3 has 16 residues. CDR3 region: CASSLGGGGTYNEQFF. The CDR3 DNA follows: TGTGCCAGCAGCTTAGGAGGCGGGGGTACCTACAATGAGCAGTTCTTC.

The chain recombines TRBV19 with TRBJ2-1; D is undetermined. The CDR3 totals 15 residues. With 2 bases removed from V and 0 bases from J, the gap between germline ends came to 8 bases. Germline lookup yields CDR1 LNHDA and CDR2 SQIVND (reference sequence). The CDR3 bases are TGTGCCAGTAGTATAAAACAGCCCTCCTACAATGAGCAGTTCTTC. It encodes CASSIKQPSYNEQFF.

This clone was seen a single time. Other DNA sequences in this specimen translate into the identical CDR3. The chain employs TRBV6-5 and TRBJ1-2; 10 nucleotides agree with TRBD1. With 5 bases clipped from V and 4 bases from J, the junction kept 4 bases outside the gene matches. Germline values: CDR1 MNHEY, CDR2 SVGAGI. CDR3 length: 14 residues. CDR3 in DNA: TGTGCCAGCAGTCGACAGGGGGCGGGCTATGGCTACACCTTC. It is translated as CASSRQGAGYGYTF.

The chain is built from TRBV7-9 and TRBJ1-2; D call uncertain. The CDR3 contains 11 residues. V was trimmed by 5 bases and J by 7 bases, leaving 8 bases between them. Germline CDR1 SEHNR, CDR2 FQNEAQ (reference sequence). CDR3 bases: TGTGCCAGCAGCCCCAATAGTGGCTACACCTTC. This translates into CASSPNSGYTF.

The CDR3 DNA is TGTGCCACCAACTCCCCACTAGACGGAGGACCAGATACGCAGTATTTT. Translating it yields CATNSPLDGGPDTQYF. This chain links TRBV24-1 with TRBJ2-3; D perhaps matches TRBD2 (5 bases). Deletions cut 8 bases from V and 4 bases from J, with 21 bases between. The CDR3 has 16 amino acids. From germline, CDR1 is KGHDR and CDR2 SFDVKD.

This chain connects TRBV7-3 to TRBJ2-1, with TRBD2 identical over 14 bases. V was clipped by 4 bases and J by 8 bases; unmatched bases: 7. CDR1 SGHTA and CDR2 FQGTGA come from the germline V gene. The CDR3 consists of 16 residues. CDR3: CASSWAGTSGSYEQFF. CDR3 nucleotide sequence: TGTGCCAGCAGCTGGGCCGGGACTAGCGGGAGCTATGAGCAGTTCTTC.

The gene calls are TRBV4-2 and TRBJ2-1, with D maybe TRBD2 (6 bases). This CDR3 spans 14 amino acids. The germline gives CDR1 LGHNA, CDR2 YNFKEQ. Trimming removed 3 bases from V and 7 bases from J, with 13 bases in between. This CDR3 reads CASSQEGRGNEQFF. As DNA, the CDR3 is TGTGCCAGCAGCCAGGAGGGCCGGGGGAATGAGCAGTTCTTC.

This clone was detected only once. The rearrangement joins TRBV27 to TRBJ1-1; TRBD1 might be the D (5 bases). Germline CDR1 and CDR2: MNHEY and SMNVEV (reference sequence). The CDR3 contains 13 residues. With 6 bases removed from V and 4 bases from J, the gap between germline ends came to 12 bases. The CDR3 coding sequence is TGTGCCAGCAGCCTTGGGAGGGGCACTGAAGCTTTCTTT. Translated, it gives CASSLGRGTEAFF.

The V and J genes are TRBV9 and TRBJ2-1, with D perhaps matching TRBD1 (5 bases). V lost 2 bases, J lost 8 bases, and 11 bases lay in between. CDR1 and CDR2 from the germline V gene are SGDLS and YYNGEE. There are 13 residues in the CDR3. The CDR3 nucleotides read TGTGCCAGCAGCGTTTCAGGGTGGGATGAGCAGTTCTTC. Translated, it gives CASSVSGWDEQFF.

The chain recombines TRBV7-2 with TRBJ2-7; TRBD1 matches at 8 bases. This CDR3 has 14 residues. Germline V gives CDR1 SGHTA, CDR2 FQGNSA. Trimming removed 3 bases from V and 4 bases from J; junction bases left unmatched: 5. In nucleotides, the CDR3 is TGTGCCAGCAGCTTCAGGGGGCATATGTACGAGCAGTACTTC. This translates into CASSFRGHMYEQYF.

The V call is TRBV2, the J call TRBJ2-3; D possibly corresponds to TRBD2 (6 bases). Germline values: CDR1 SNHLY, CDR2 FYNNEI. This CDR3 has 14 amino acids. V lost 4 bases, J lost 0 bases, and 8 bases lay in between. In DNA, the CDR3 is TGTGCCAGCAGTGTAGCGGCTAGCACAGATACGCAGTATTTT. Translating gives CASSVAASTDTQYF. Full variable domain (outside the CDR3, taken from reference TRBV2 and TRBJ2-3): EPEVTQTPSHQVTQMGQEVILRCVPISNHLYFYWYRQILGQKVEFLVSFYNNEISEKSEIFDDQFSVERPDGSNFTLKIRSTKLEDSAMYFCASSVAASTDTQYFGPGTRLTVL.

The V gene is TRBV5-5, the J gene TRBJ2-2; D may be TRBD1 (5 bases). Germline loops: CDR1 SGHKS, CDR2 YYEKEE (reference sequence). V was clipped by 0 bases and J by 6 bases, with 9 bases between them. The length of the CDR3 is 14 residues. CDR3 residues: CASSLAARAGELFF. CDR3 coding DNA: TGTGCCAGCAGCTTGGCCGCCAGGGCCGGGGAGCTGTTTTTT. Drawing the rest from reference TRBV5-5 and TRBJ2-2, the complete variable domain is DAGVTQSPTHLIKTRGQQVTLRCSPISGHKSVSWYQQVLGQGPQFIFQYYEKEERGRGNFPDRFSARQFPNYSSELNVNALLLGDSALYLCASSLAARAGELFFGEGSRLTVL.

The CDR3 reads CASSIGDRAAQFF. CDR3 bases: TGTGCCAGTAGTATTGGGGACAGGGCGGCGCAGTTCTTC. The chain combines TRBV19 with TRBJ2-1; 9 positions agree with TRBD1. The V segment lost 3 bases and the J segment 12 bases; nucleotides outside the gene matches: 6. Germline V CDR1 and CDR2: LNHDA, SQIVND (reference sequence). The CDR3 is made up of 13 amino acids.

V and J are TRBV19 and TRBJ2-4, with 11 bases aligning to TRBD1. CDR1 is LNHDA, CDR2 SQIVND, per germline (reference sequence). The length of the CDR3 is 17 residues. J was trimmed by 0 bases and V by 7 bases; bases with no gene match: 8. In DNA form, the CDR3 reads TGTGCCAGTAAGGGACAGGGGGAGTTACTAGCCAAAAACATTCAGTACTTC. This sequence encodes CASKGQGELLAKNIQYF.